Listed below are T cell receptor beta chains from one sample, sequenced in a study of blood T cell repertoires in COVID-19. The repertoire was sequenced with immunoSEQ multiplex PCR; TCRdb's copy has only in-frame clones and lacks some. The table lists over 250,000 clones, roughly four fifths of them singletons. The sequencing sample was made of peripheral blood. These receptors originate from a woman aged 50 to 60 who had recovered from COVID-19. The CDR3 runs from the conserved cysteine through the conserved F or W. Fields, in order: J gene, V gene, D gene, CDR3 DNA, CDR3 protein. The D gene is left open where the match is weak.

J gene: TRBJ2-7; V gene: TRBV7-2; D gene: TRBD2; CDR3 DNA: TGTGCCAGCAGTTCGCCCGAGCGGGGCGGGGAGCAGTACTTC; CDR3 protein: CASSSPERGGEQYF
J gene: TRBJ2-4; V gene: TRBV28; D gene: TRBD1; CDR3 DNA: TGTGCCAGCACCCCCCCCCGGGACAGCCGGGTGAGCATTCAGTACTTC; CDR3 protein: CASTPPRDSRVSIQYF
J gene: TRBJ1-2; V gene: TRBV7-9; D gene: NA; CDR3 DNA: TGTGCCAGCAGTCTTTGGGGAGGGGGCTACACCTTC; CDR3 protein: CASSLWGGGYTF
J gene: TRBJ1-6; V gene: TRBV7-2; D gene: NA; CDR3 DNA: TGTGCCAGCAGCCCACAGTTTTATAATTCACCCCTCCACTTT; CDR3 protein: CASSPQFYNSPLHF
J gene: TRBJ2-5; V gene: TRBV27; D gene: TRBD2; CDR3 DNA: TGTGCCAGCAGCTTGAATAGCGGGGTCCCCCAAGAGACCCAGTACTTC; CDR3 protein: CASSLNSGVPQETQYF
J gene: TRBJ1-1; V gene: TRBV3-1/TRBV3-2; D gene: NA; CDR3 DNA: TGTGCCAGCAGCCGACAAATCCTGAAGACCCAGGCTACCAGTACTGAAGCTTTCTTT; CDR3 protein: CASSRQILKTQATSTEAFF
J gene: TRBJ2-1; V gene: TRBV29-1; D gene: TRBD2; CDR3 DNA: TGCAGCGTTGAAGGAGGTAGCGGGAGAAGAGACGATGAGCAGTTCTTC; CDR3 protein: CSVEGGSGRRDDEQFF
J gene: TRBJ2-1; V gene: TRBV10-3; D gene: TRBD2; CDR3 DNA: TGTGCCATCACCGACTCTCCGGGACTAGCGGGACCCAGCTCCTACAATGAGCAGTTCTTC; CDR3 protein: CAITDSPGLAGPSSYNEQFF
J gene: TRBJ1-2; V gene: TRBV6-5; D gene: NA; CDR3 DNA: TGTGCCAGCAGGGCGACAGTTAACTATGGCTACACCTTC; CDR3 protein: CASRATVNYGYTF
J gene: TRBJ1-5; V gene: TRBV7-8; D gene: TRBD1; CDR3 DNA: TGTGCCAGCAGCTTAGCGCGAGACAGGGGGCAGCCCCAGCATTTT; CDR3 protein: CASSLARDRGQPQHF